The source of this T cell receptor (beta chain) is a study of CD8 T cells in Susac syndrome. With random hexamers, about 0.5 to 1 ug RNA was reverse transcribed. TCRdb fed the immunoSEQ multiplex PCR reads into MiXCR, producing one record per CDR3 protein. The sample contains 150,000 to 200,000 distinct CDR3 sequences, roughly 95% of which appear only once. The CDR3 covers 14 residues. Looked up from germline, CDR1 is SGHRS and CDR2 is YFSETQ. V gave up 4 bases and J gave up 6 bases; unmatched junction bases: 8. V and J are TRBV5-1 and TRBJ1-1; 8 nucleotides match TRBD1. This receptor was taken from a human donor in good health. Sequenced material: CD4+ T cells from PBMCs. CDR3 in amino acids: CASSAVTGEAEAFF. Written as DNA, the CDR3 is TGCGCCAGCAGCGCCGTGACAGGGGAGGCTGAAGCTTTCTTT.